A single sample is the source of the 29 T cell receptor beta chains below, sequenced in a study of T-cell memory formation after mild COVID-19. In TCRdb, the 5' RACE reads were re-called with MiXCR into one record per CDR3 protein. Here the sample spans around 320,000 distinct CDR3 sequences, 14% being singletons. The material sequenced was PBMCs or a T cell subset sorted from them (not recorded which). The receptors derive from a man younger than 35 who had mild COVID-19 (a few samples of this study predate the infection). Cell type and time point are not known.

This clonotype was observed at least ten times. The rearrangement uses TRBV5-1 and TRBJ2-3; 12 nucleotides align to TRBD2. The trim removed 7 bases at V and 2 bases at J, leaving 8 bases unmatched. Germline values: CDR1 SGHRS, CDR2 YFSETQ. CDR3 length equals 16 residues. In DNA form, the CDR3 reads TGCGCCAGCGCTACCGGACTAGCGGGGACCACAGATACGCAGTATTTT. It is translated as CASATGLAGTTDTQYF.

The table lists this clonotype with a few counts. The DNA of the CDR3 is TGTGCCAGCGAGGCGGGGGGCCCAGATACGCAGTATTTT. Translating it yields CASEAGGPDTQYF. V and J are TRBV9 and TRBJ2-3, with 8 bases lining up with TRBD2. This CDR3 comprises 13 residues. With 7 bases clipped from V and 4 bases from J, the junction kept 5 bases outside the gene matches. Germline V gives CDR1 SGDLS, CDR2 YYNGEE.

The sample holds a few counts of this clonotype. The gene calls are TRBV4-3 and TRBJ2-3; 7 nucleotides agree with TRBD1. CDR1 is LGHNA, CDR2 YSLEER, per germline. The V segment lost 3 bases and the J segment 1 base; nucleotides outside the gene matches: 16. The CDR3 has 19 residues. The CDR3 coding sequence is TGCGCCAGCAGCCAGCTCCGGGTCGAGGGGGCTGTGGGCACAGATACGCAGTATTTT. Amino acids: CASSQLRVEGAVGTDTQYF.

With regard to this clonotype: A read error may account for a junction end that differs from germline. The V gene is TRBV29-1, the J gene TRBJ2-7; 7 bases fit TRBD2. There are 12 residues in the CDR3. Germline values: CDR1 SQVTM, CDR2 ANQGSEA. The CDR3 coding sequence is TGCAGCGTTGAGGCGGGGGAGTACGGGCAGTACTTC. Translating gives CSVEAGEYGQYF.

J is TRBJ2-7 and V is TRBV20-1; TRBD1 matches 11 bases. This CDR3 spans 14 amino acids. CDR1 DFQATT and CDR2 SNEGSKA come from the germline V gene (reference sequence). Trimming took 6 bases from V and 2 from J; bases not matched to a gene: 6. CDR3 nucleotide sequence: TGCAGTGCCGCGGGACAGGGGGGCACCTACGAGCAGTACTTC. It is translated as CSAAGQGGTYEQYF.

This clonotype was found a few times. V is TRBV4-3 and J is TRBJ2-3; maybe TRBD2 (7 bases). CDR3 length: 16 residues. Germline-derived CDR1 and CDR2 are LGHNA and YSLEER. Trimming stripped 5 bases from V and 0 bases from J, with 15 bases between. The CDR3 protein is CASSGGGGPSTDTQYF. In DNA form, the CDR3 reads TGCGCCAGCAGCGGGGGCGGGGGCCCAAGCACAGATACGCAGTATTTT.

This clonotype was observed a handful of times. The J gene is TRBJ2-7, the V gene TRBV7-8; tentatively, D is TRBD1 or TRBD2 (6 bases each). The V end was cut by 5 bases, the J end by 2 bases, with 16 bases between. Per germline, CDR1 SGHVS and CDR2 FQNEAQ. This CDR3 has 15 amino acids. The CDR3 sequence: CASSPGRGRPYEQYF. The CDR3 nucleotides read TGTGCCAGCAGCCCCGGCCGGGGGCGCCCCTACGAGCAGTACTTC.

A few counts support this clonotype. The chain is built from TRBV7-8 and TRBJ1-1; D is uncertain. The CDR3 is made up of 14 amino acids. Germline CDR1 is SGHVS and CDR2 is FQNEAQ. Trimming left V 4 bases short and J 1 base short, with 10 bases between. CDR3 sequence: CASSSEGENTEAFF. CDR3 DNA: TGTGCCAGCAGCTCCGAGGGAGAGAACACTGAAGCTTTCTTT.

The table lists this clonotype with a few counts. The V call is TRBV7-2, the J call TRBJ2-5, with D unclear. Germline V gene lookup returns CDR1 SGHTA and CDR2 FQGNSA. The CDR3 consists of 15 residues. V was pared by 3 bases and J by 0 bases, with 11 bases between. The CDR3 loop reads CASSFAGMNQETQYF. CDR3 nucleotides: TGTGCCAGCAGCTTCGCAGGAATGAACCAAGAGACCCAGTACTTC.

This clonotype was recorded a few times. This rearrangement joins TRBV7-9 to TRBJ2-3; the D gene is possibly TRBD2 (7 bases). CDR3 length: 14 amino acids. Trimming took 5 bases from V and 4 from J, leaving 13 bases between them. Looked up from germline, CDR1 is SEHNR and CDR2 is FQNEAQ (reference sequence). CDR3 amino acids: CASSPAGASDTQYF. CDR3 sequence (DNA): TGTGCCAGCAGCCCGGCGGGGGCCTCAGATACGCAGTATTTT. Looking up the rest from reference TRBV7-9 and TRBJ2-3 gives the full variable domain: DTGVSQNPRHKITKRGQNVTFRCDPISEHNRLYWYRQTLGQGPEFLTYFQNEAQLEKSRLLSDRFSAERPKGSFSTLEIQRTEQGDSAMYLCASSPAGASDTQYFGPGTRLTVL.

This clonotype was picked up many times. V and J are TRBV7-3 and TRBJ2-1, with 10 bases fitting TRBD1. The J segment lost 8 bases and the V segment lost 5 bases, leaving 6 bases of the junction unmatched. The CDR3 runs to 14 residues. CDR1 is SGHTA, CDR2 FQGTGA, per germline. The DNA for the CDR3 is TGTGCCAGCAGCCTAAGACAGGGGGCGGATGAGCAGTTCTTC. Its translation: CASSLRQGADEQFF. The full variable domain, its missing parts supplied by reference TRBV7-3 and TRBJ2-1, is GAGVSQTPSNKVTEKGKYVELRCDPISGHTALYWYRQSLGQGPEFLIYFQGTGAADDSGLPNDRFFAVRPEGSVSTLKIQRTERGDSAVYLCASSLRQGADEQFFGPGTRLTVL.

The chain has TRBV5-1 and TRBJ2-3; TRBD1 agrees at 7 bases. V lost 0 bases and J lost 6; bases outside the gene matches: 7. Germline CDR1 SGHRS, CDR2 YFSETQ. There are 15 residues in the CDR3. CDR3 loop: CASSLEDRVGDTQYF. The CDR3, as DNA: TGCGCCAGCAGCTTGGAAGACAGGGTCGGGGATACGCAGTATTTT.

This clonotype was counted ten times or more. This chain links TRBV6-2 or TRBV6-3 with TRBJ2-5; D is unclear. The CDR3 is 15 amino acids. Trimming took 2 bases from V and 5 from J, leaving 15 bases between them. Germline CDR1 MNHEY, CDR2 SVGEGT. Here the CDR3 reads CASSYPRQFGETQYF. Written as DNA, the CDR3 is TGTGCCAGCAGTTACCCAAGACAATTCGGGGAGACCCAGTACTTC.

CDR3 bases: TGTGCCAGCAGTTACGGGCAGATCCTGTATCAGCCCCAGCATTTT. It yields the protein CASSYGQILYQPQHF. J is TRBJ1-5 and V is TRBV6-2 or TRBV6-3; D is unresolved. This CDR3 comprises 15 residues. Germline loops: CDR1 MNHEY, CDR2 SVGEGT. Trimming pared 2 bases from V and 5 bases from J, leaving 13 bases between.

In its sample, this clonotype was seen a few times. The chain links TRBV19 to TRBJ2-1, with D unresolved. V was clipped by 11 bases and J by 5 bases, with 16 bases between them. Germline V gene lookup returns CDR1 LNHDA and CDR2 SQIVND (reference sequence). The CDR3 has 13 amino acids. The CDR3 nucleotides are TGTGCCGCCAGTTACGGCTCGGACAATGAGCAGTTCTTC. Amino acids: CAASYGSDNEQFF.

This clonotype was observed many times. The chain uses TRBV3-1 and TRBJ2-1, with D possibly TRBD2 on 6 matching bases. CDR1 LGHDT and CDR2 YNNKEL come from the germline V gene (reference sequence). The CDR3 totals 15 residues. Trimming removed 0 bases from V and 4 bases from J, with 10 bases in between. The CDR3 loop reads CASSQDTGGYNEQFF. The CDR3 coding sequence is TGTGCCAGCAGCCAAGATACTGGGGGGTACAATGAGCAGTTCTTC.

This clonotype showed up just a few times. This sequence joins TRBV20-1 and TRBJ1-4; maybe TRBD1 (6 bases). The V gene lost 5 bases and the J gene lost 8 bases, with 9 bases spanning the gap. The CDR3 length is 11 residues. Looked up from germline, CDR1 is DFQATT and CDR2 is SNEGSKA (reference sequence). The CDR3 region has the DNA TGCAGTGCTGACAGGCAAGAAAAACTGTTTTTT. Residues: CSADRQEKLFF.

The chain is built from TRBV6-5 and TRBJ2-1; D not resolved. Germline lookup yields CDR1 MNHEY and CDR2 SVGAGI. Trimming took off 0 bases at V and 6 bases at J, with 6 bases between the two ends. This CDR3 has 13 residues. CDR3: CASSYSVANEQFF. In DNA, the CDR3 is TGTGCCAGCAGTTACTCGGTAGCCAATGAGCAGTTCTTC.

V and J are TRBV28 and TRBJ1-1; D remains ambiguous. Germline assignment: CDR1 MDHEN and CDR2 SYDVKM. Trimming removed 6 bases from V and 1 base from J, with 9 bases in between. CDR3 length: 13 residues. The CDR3 bases are TGTGCCAGCAGGATACATAGGAACACTGAAGCTTTCTTT. This sequence encodes CASRIHRNTEAFF.

The chain recombines TRBV5-1 with TRBJ2-2; a possible D gene is TRBD1 (6 bases). The CDR3 spans 15 residues. V lost 4 bases to trimming and J lost 2 bases, with 12 bases between them. Germline loops: CDR1 SGHRS, CDR2 YFSETQ. The chain's CDR3 is CASSPGTPNTGELFF. The CDR3 DNA reads as TGCGCCAGCAGCCCAGGGACACCCAACACCGGGGAGCTGTTTTTT.

This clonotype was observed many times. The V gene is TRBV7-2, the J gene TRBJ1-6; D uncertain. This CDR3 has 14 amino acids. Trimming removed 4 bases at V and 9 bases at J, with 13 bases between. The germline V gene encodes CDR1 SGHTA and CDR2 FQGNSA. The CDR3 nucleotides read TGTGCCAGCAGCTCCGCTTCAATCGGTTCACCCCTCCACTTT. Amino acid sequence: CASSSASIGSPLHF.

This clonotype has just a few counts. This chain joins TRBV20-1 and TRBJ2-7, with D perhaps matching TRBD1 (7 bases). There are 14 residues in the CDR3. V lost 6 bases and J lost 0, with 15 bases in between. CDR1 is DFQATT, CDR2 SNEGSKA, per germline (reference sequence). The CDR3 DNA is TGCAGTGCCCGGGCAGGGGGAGGCTCCTACGAGCAGTACGTC. This gives the protein CSARAGGGSYEQYV.

V usage is TRBV5-1 and J usage is TRBJ2-6; D is possibly TRBD1 (5 bases). This CDR3 region has 15 residues. V was cut by 3 bases and J by 3 bases, with 10 bases left in between. CDR1 and CDR2 from the germline V gene are SGHRS and YFSETQ. For the CDR3, the DNA is TGCGCCAGCAGCTCCTGGGGCGGTGGGGCCAACGTCCTGACTTTC. The encoded protein is CASSSWGGGANVLTF.

This clonotype was seen only a few times. The CDR3 sequence is CASSYGGGETQYF. Here the CDR3 DNA reads TGTGCCAGCAGTTACGGAGGGGGAGAGACCCAGTACTTC. The V gene is TRBV6-2 or TRBV6-3, the J gene TRBJ2-5, with D possibly called TRBD1 or TRBD2 (6 bases each). The CDR3 sequence is 13 residues long. V was trimmed by 2 bases and J by 4 bases, leaving 8 bases between them. CDR1 and CDR2 from the germline V gene are MNHEY and SVGEGT.

The gene calls are TRBV7-2 and TRBJ2-3; D gene ambiguous. Per germline, CDR1 SGHTA and CDR2 FQGNSA. V was trimmed by 3 bases and J by 4 bases, leaving 5 bases between them. The CDR3 is made up of 12 amino acids. The CDR3 DNA is TGTGCCAGCAGCTTCGTCTCAGATACGCAGTATTTT. This encodes CASSFVSDTQYF.

This clonotype was seen only a few times. The chain uses TRBV12-3 or TRBV12-4 and TRBJ2-1; D is possibly TRBD1 (6 bases). This CDR3 is built from 12 residues. V dropped 5 bases and J dropped 9 bases, with 11 bases sitting between them. CDR3 DNA sequence: TGTGCCAGCAGTCCTGACAGGAGTGAGCAGTTCTTC. It translates to CASSPDRSEQFF.

This clonotype has only a few counts. The chain couples TRBV4-3 to TRBJ1-1; D is uncertain. The CDR3 is 19 residues long. V was trimmed by 2 bases and J by 2 bases, leaving 24 bases between them. Germline V gene sequence: CDR1 LGHNA, CDR2 YSLEER. CDR3 in amino acids: CASSQKDYYEEDLNTEAFF. CDR3 DNA sequence: TGCGCCAGCAGCCAAAAAGATTACTACGAGGAAGATTTAAACACTGAAGCTTTCTTT.

This clonotype was detected only a few times. This chain joins TRBV5-1 and TRBJ1-6, with a weak D call TRBD1 (6 bases). Germline CDR1 SGHRS, CDR2 YFSETQ. CDR3 length: 18 residues. Trimming stripped 0 bases from V and 0 bases from J, with 13 bases between. CDR3 loop: CASSLEQGRFSYNSPLHF. The CDR3 DNA is TGCGCCAGCAGCTTGGAACAGGGTCGATTCTCCTATAATTCACCCCTCCACTTT.

This clonotype turned up a few times. This chain joins TRBV7-8 and TRBJ2-1; D unclear. Germline V gene data show CDR1 as SGHVS and CDR2 as FQNEAQ. V gave up 5 bases and J gave up 7 bases, with 21 bases separating them. The CDR3 totals 16 residues. The CDR3 reads CASSHPRLRLKNEQFF. As DNA, the CDR3 is TGTGCCAGCAGCCACCCTAGGCTACGCCTAAAGAATGAGCAGTTCTTC. The full variable domain, with the rest looked up from reference TRBV7-8 and TRBJ2-1, is GAGVSQSPRYKVAKRGQDVALRCDPISGHVSLFWYQQALGQGPEFLTYFQNEAQLDKSGLPSDRFFAERPEGSVSTLKIQRTQQEDSAVYLCASSHPRLRLKNEQFFGPGTRLTVL.